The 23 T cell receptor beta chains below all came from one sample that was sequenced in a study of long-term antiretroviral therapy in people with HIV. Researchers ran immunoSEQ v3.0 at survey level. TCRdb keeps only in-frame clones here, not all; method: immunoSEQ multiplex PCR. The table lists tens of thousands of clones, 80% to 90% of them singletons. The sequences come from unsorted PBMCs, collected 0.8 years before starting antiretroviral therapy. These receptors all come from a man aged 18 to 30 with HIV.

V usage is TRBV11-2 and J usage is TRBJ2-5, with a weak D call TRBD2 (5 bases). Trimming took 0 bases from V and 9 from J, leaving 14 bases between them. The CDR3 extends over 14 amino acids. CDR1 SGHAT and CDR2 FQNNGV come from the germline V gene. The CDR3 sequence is CASSLDATTGAQYF. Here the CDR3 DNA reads TGTGCCAGCAGCTTAGACGCGACAACCGGGGCCCAGTACTTC.

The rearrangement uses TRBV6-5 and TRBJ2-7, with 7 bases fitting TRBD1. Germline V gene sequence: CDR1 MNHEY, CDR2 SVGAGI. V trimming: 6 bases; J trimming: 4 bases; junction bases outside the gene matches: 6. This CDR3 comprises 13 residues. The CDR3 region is CASSPGTEYEQYF. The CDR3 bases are TGTGCCAGCAGCCCCGGGACAGAGTACGAGCAGTACTTC.

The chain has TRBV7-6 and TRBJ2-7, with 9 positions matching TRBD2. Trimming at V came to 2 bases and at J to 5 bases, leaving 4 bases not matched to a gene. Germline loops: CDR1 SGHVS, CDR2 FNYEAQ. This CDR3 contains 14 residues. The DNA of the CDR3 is TGTGCCAGCAGCTTACTAGCGGGGAGGGACGAGCAGTACTTC. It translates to CASSLLAGRDEQYF.

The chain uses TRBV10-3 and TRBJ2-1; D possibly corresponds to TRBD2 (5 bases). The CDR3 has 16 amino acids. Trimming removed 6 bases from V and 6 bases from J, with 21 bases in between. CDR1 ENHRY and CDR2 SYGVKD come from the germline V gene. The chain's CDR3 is CAIRHGGRPDRNEQFF. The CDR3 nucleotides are TGTGCCATCAGACACGGAGGCAGGCCGGACCGCAATGAGCAGTTCTTC.

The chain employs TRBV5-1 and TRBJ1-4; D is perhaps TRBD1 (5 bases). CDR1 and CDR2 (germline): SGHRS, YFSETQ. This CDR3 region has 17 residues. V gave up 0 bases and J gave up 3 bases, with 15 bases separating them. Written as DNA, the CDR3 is TGCGCCAGCAGCTTGGACCAGGGTCCTGAAGCTAATGAAAAACTGTTTTTT. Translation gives CASSLDQGPEANEKLFF. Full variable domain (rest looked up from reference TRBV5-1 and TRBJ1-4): KAGVTQTPRYLIKTRGQQVTLSCSPISGHRSVSWYQQTPGQGLQFLFEYFSETQRNKGNFPGRFSGRQFSNSRSEMNVSTLELGDSALYLCASSLDQGPEANEKLFFGSGTQLSVL.

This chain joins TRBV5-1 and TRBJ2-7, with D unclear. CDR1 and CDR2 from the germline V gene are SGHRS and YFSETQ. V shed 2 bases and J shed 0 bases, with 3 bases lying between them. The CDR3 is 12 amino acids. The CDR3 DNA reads TGCGCCAGCAGCTTTAACTCCTACGAGCAGTACTTC. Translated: CASSFNSYEQYF.

The chain's CDR3 is CASSPGTNEKLFF. The CDR3 DNA follows: TGCGCCAGCAGCCCCGGAACCAACGAAAAACTGTTTTTT. This sequence joins TRBV5-1 and TRBJ1-4; D call uncertain. This CDR3 comprises 13 residues. Germline-derived CDR1 and CDR2 are SGHRS and YFSETQ. Trimming took 4 bases from V and 8 from J, leaving 12 bases between them. Filled out from reference TRBV5-1 and TRBJ1-4, the complete variable domain reads KAGVTQTPRYLIKTRGQQVTLSCSPISGHRSVSWYQQTPGQGLQFLFEYFSETQRNKGNFPGRFSGRQFSNSRSEMNVSTLELGDSALYLCASSPGTNEKLFFGSGTQLSVL.

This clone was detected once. The CDR3 DNA reads TGTGCCAGTAGTACGGGAGCAAGCACAGATACGCAGTATTTT. Its protein product is CASSTGASTDTQYF. The V gene is TRBV19, the J gene TRBJ2-3; possible D gene TRBD2, 6 bases. Trimming left V 4 bases short and J 0 bases short, with 8 bases between. CDR3 length: 14 amino acids. Germline V gene lookup returns CDR1 LNHDA and CDR2 SQIVND (reference sequence).

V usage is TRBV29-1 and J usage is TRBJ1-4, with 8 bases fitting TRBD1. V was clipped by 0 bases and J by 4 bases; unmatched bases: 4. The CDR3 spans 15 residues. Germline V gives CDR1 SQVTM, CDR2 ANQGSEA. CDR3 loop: CSVEDPTGVNEKLFF. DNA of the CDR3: TGCAGCGTTGAAGATCCGACAGGGGTTAATGAAAAACTGTTTTTT.

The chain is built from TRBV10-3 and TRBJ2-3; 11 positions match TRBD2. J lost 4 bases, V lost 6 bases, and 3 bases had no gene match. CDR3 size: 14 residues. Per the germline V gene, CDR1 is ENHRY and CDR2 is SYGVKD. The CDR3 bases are TGTGCCATCAGGGCTAGCGGGGGGCCAGATACGCAGTATTTT. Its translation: CAIRASGGPDTQYF.

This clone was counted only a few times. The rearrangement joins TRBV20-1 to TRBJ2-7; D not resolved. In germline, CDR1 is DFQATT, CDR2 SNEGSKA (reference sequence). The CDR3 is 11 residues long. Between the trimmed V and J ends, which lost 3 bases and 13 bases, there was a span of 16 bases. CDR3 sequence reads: CSASTHRDRYF. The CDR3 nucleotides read TGCAGTGCTAGCACCCATCGCGATAGATACTTC.

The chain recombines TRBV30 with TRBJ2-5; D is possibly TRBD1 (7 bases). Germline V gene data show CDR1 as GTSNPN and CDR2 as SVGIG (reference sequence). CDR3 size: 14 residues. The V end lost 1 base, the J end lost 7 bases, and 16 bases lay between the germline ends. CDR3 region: CAWSARQGGGTQYF. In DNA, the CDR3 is TGTGCCTGGAGTGCCCGGCAGGGGGGAGGGACCCAGTACTTC.

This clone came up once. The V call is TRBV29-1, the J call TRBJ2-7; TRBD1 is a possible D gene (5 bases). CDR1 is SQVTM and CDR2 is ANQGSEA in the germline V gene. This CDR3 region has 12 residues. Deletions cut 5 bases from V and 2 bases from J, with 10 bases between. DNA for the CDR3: TGCAGCGTTCGCCAGGGTCCCTACGAGCAGTACTTC. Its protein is CSVRQGPYEQYF.

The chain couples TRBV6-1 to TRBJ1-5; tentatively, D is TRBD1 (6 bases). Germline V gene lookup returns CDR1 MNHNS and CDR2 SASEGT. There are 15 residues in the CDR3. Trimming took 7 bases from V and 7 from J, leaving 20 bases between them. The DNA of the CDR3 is TGTGCCAGCAATCATACGGCAGGGGTGAACCAGCCCCAGCATTTT. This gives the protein CASNHTAGVNQPQHF.

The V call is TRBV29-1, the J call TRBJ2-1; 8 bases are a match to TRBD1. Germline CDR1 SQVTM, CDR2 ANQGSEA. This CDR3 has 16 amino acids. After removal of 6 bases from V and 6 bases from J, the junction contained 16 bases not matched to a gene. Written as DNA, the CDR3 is TGCAGCGTATTAACCGGGACAGGTAGAATGAGCAATGAGCAGTTCTTC. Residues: CSVLTGTGRMSNEQFF.

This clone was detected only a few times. The chain's CDR3 is CASSIVLGQGRYEQYF. Here the CDR3 DNA reads TGTGCCAGTAGTATAGTTTTGGGACAGGGGAGGTACGAGCAGTACTTC. The rearrangement links TRBV19 to TRBJ2-7; TRBD1 aligns across 10 bases. Germline-derived CDR1 and CDR2 are LNHDA and SQIVND (reference sequence). This CDR3 comprises 16 residues. Trimming removed 1 base from V and 4 bases from J; junction bases left unmatched: 7.

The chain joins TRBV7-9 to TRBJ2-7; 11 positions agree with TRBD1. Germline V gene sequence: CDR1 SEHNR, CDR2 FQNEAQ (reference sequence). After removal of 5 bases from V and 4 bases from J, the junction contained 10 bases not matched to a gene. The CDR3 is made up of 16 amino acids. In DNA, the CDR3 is TGTGCCAGCAGCCCTAGCGGGACAGGGGGAGTTTACGAGCAGTACTTC. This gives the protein CASSPSGTGGVYEQYF.

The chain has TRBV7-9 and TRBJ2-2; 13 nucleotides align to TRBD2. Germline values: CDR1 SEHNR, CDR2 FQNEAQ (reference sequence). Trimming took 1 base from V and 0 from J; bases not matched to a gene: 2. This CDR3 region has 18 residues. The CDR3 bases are TGTGCCAGCAGCTTAGAGGGACTAGCGGGGACGAACACCGGGGAGCTGTTTTTT. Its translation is CASSLEGLAGTNTGELFF.

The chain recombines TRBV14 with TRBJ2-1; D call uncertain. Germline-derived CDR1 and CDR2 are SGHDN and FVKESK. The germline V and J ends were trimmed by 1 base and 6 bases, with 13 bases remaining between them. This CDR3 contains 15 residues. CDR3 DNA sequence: TGTGCCAGCAGCCAAGTTTTTAACCGGGTCAATGAGCAGTTCTTC. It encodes CASSQVFNRVNEQFF.

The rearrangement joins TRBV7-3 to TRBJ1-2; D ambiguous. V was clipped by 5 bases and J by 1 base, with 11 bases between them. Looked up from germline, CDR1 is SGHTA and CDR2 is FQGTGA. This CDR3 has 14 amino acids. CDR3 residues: CASSRNRGNYGYTF. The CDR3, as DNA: TGTGCCAGCAGCAGAAACCGGGGTAACTATGGCTACACCTTC.

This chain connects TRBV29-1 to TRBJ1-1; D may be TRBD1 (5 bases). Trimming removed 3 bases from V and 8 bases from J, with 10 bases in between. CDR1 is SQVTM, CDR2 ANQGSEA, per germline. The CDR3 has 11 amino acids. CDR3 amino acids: CSVEDTLEAFF. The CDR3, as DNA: TGCAGCGTTGAGGACACCCTGGAAGCTTTCTTT.

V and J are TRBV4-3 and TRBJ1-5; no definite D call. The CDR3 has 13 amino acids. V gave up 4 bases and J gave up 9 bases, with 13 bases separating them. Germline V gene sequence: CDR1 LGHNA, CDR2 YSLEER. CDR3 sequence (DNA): TGCGCCAGCAGCCCTTCTGTCCCCGGGCCCCAGCATTTT. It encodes CASSPSVPGPQHF.

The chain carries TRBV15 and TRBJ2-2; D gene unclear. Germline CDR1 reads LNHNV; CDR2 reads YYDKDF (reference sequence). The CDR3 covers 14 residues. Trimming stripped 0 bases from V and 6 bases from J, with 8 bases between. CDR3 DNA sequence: TGTGCCACCAGCAGAGATCCAGCAGCCGGGGAGCTGTTTTTT. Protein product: CATSRDPAAGELFF.